The 27 T cell receptor beta chains below were found in one sample sequenced in a study of shared clonotypes between healthy human individuals. Clones were read by immunoSEQ multiplex PCR, and TCRdb kept only the in-frame ones, dropping some. Of 1,500,000 or so clones listed, roughly 98.5% are singletons. The sequencing sample was made of naive CD4+ T cells sorted from blood. Specified subset: CD45RA+ positively selected. All receptors derive from a man younger than 40 in good health.

CDR3 sequence reads: CSAHPSYNEQFF. The CDR3 region has the DNA TGCAGCGCCCACCCCTCCTACAATGAGCAGTTCTTC. The chain carries TRBV29-1 and TRBJ2-1; D is undetermined. Germline CDR1 reads SQVTM; CDR2 reads ANQGSEA. The CDR3 has 12 amino acids. The V and J ends lost 7 bases and 0 bases respectively, with 7 bases between them.

The chain employs TRBV5-1 and TRBJ2-5, with 12 nucleotides matching TRBD2. With V trimmed by 4 bases and J by 5 bases, 9 bases remained unmatched. CDR1 and CDR2 (germline): SGHRS, YFSETQ. The CDR3 loop spans 16 amino acids. Written as DNA, the CDR3 is TGCGCCAGCAGCAACGGACTAGCGGGATGGGGGGAGACCCAGTACTTC. Its protein is CASSNGLAGWGETQYF.

The chain recombines TRBV7-3 with TRBJ2-5; either TRBD1 or TRBD2 may supply D (5 bases each). V shed 4 bases and J shed 5 bases, with 11 bases lying between them. The germline CDR1 and CDR2 sequences are SGHTA and FQGTGA. The CDR3 has 13 amino acids. As DNA, the CDR3 is TGTGCCAGCAGCTCGAAGGGGAGCGAGACCCAGTACTTC. Translation gives CASSSKGSETQYF. Together with reference TRBV7-3 and TRBJ2-5, the CDR3 gives the full variable domain: GAGVSQTPSNKVTEKGKYVELRCDPISGHTALYWYRQSLGQGPEFLIYFQGTGAADDSGLPNDRFFAVRPEGSVSTLKIQRTERGDSAVYLCASSSKGSETQYFGPGTRLLVL.

The CDR3: CASRQQGGGETQYF. Written as DNA, the CDR3 is TGTGCCAGCAGACAACAGGGTGGGGGAGAGACCCAGTACTTC. V gene TRBV7-9 combines with J gene TRBJ2-5; D possibly corresponds to TRBD1 (6 bases). This CDR3 region has 14 residues. Germline CDR1 and CDR2: SEHNR and FQNEAQ (reference sequence). V lost 6 bases, J lost 4 bases, and 15 bases lay in between.

On this clone: Compared with germline, one end of the junction differs, possibly owing to a read error. J is TRBJ1-1 and V is TRBV9; tentative D call: TRBD1 (5 bases). This CDR3 has 15 residues. Germline V CDR1 and CDR2: SGDLS, YYNGEE. CDR3 protein: CASSVGVGVKTEAFF. CDR3 bases: TGTGCCAGCAGCGTAGGTGTAGGGGTGAAAACTGAAGCTTTCTTT.

J is TRBJ1-3 and V is TRBV30; D uncertain. Trimming shortened V by 4 bases and J by 4 bases, and 5 bases separated the two germline ends. The CDR3 length is 11 residues. Germline assignment: CDR1 GTSNPN and CDR2 SVGIG (reference sequence). CDR3 amino acids: CAWNLGNTIYF. CDR3 nucleotides: TGTGCCTGGAATCTCGGAAACACCATATATTTT.

This chain connects TRBV19 to TRBJ1-3, with 7 bases fitting TRBD1. The CDR3 spans 14 residues. The germline CDR1 and CDR2 sequences are LNHDA and SQIVND (reference sequence). J lost 0 bases, V lost 8 bases, and 4 bases had no gene match. DNA of the CDR3: TGTGCCAGTCAGGGGGACTACTCTGGAAACACCATATATTTT. Protein: CASQGDYSGNTIYF.

The CDR3, as DNA: TGTGCCACCAGCAGAGATCGCCCTAGCCAGACCCAGTACTTC. This encodes CATSRDRPSQTQYF. The chain links TRBV15 to TRBJ2-5, with TRBD2 as a possible D gene (5 bases). The CDR3 runs to 14 residues. Per germline, CDR1 LNHNV and CDR2 YYDKDF (reference sequence). V lost 0 bases and J lost 6, with 11 bases in between. The full variable domain, in which reference TRBV15 and TRBJ2-5 provide the parts outside the CDR3, is DAMVIQNPRYQVTQFGKPVTLSCSQTLNHNVMYWYQQKSSQAPKLLFHYYDKDFNNEADTPDNFQSRRPNTSFCFLDIRSPGLGDTAMYLCATSRDRPSQTQYFGPGTRLLVL.

The rearrangement uses TRBV19 and TRBJ1-4, with D perhaps matching TRBD1 (5 bases). Deletions cut 3 bases from V and 5 bases from J, with 7 bases between. The CDR3 has 13 residues. Germline loops: CDR1 LNHDA, CDR2 SQIVND (reference sequence). In DNA form, the CDR3 reads TGTGCCAGTAGTATTCGGGGGAATGAAAAACTGTTTTTT. Its translation is CASSIRGNEKLFF.

The gene calls are TRBV28 and TRBJ1-5; possibly TRBD1 for D (5 bases). Germline V gives CDR1 MDHEN, CDR2 SYDVKM. The CDR3 is 15 amino acids. V was shortened by 2 bases and J by 5 bases, with 13 bases between the two germline ends. This CDR3 reads CASSLDRTPDQPQHF. CDR3 nucleotide sequence: TGTGCCAGCAGTTTAGACCGGACACCAGATCAGCCCCAGCATTTT.

Concerning this clone itself: An end of the junction differs from the germline gene, which may be a read error. Other DNA sequences in this specimen translate into the identical CDR3. The J gene is TRBJ2-1, the V gene TRBV7-7; 7 nucleotides agree with TRBD2. The CDR3 loop spans 13 amino acids. Germline V gives CDR1 SSHAT, CDR2 FNYEAQ (reference sequence). This CDR3 is CASSLGLYNEQFF. Written as DNA, the CDR3 is TGTGCTAGCAGCTTGGGACTATACAATGAGCAGTTCTTC.

The chain links TRBV5-8 to TRBJ2-5; D uncertain. Trimming pared 3 bases from V and 9 bases from J, leaving 15 bases between. Germline values: CDR1 SGHTS, CDR2 YDEGEE. This CDR3 spans 13 amino acids. The CDR3 loop is CASSSSLWQAQYF. CDR3 coding DNA: TGTGCCAGCAGCTCAAGCCTATGGCAGGCCCAGTACTTC.

The chain recombines TRBV27 with TRBJ2-7; D is perhaps TRBD1 (6 bases). Germline CDR1 and CDR2: MNHEY and SMNVEV (reference sequence). This CDR3 spans 15 amino acids. Deletions cut 5 bases from V and 0 bases from J, with 14 bases between. The CDR3: CASSPLRGSSYEQYF. The DNA for the CDR3 is TGTGCCAGCAGTCCCCTCAGGGGAAGCTCCTACGAGCAGTACTTC.

This chain uses TRBV2 with TRBJ2-6; maybe TRBD1 (6 bases). The CDR3 is 16 amino acids. Germline CDR1 and CDR2: SNHLY and FYNNEI. V shed 4 bases and J shed 4 bases, with 14 bases lying between them. The CDR3 region is CASSVLGARGANVLTF. For the CDR3, the DNA is TGTGCCAGCAGTGTTTTGGGGGCGAGAGGGGCCAACGTCCTGACTTTC.

The rearrangement joins TRBV9 to TRBJ2-1, with TRBD2 matching over 16 bases. The V segment lost 2 bases and the J segment 12 bases; nucleotides outside the gene matches: 8. The CDR3 consists of 16 residues. CDR1 and CDR2 (germline): SGDLS, YYNGEE. The CDR3: CASSVRPGLAGGPQFF. CDR3 coding DNA: TGTGCCAGCAGCGTCAGACCGGGACTAGCGGGAGGGCCGCAGTTCTTC. The full variable domain, with the rest looked up from reference TRBV9 and TRBJ2-1, is DSGVTQTPKHLITATGQRVTLRCSPRSGDLSVYWYQQSLDQGLQFLIQYYNGEERAKGNILERFSAQQFPDLHSELNLSSLELGDSALYFCASSVRPGLAGGPQFFGPGTRLTVL.

This clone was recorded only once. The V gene is TRBV19, the J gene TRBJ1-2; no clear D gene. The V gene lost 3 bases and the J gene lost 8 bases, with 16 bases spanning the gap. From germline, CDR1 is LNHDA and CDR2 SQIVND (reference sequence). This CDR3 region has 14 residues. CDR3 in DNA: TGTGCCAGTAGTATTGGGCGAGTCATTGGGGGCTACACCTTC. Its translation is CASSIGRVIGGYTF.

V gene TRBV28 combines with J gene TRBJ2-7; possible D gene TRBD1, 6 bases. In germline, CDR1 is MDHEN, CDR2 SYDVKM. The CDR3 is 11 amino acids. V dropped 2 bases and J dropped 12 bases, with 11 bases sitting between them. Written as DNA, the CDR3 is TGTGCCAGCAGTTTAAGGGACAAGTCGTACTTC. The encoded protein is CASSLRDKSYF. Filled out from reference TRBV28 and TRBJ2-7, the complete variable domain reads DVKVTQSSRYLVKRTGEKVFLECVQDMDHENMFWYRQDPGLGLRLIYFSYDVKMKEKGDIPEGYSVSREKKERFSLILESASTNQTSMYLCASSLRDKSYFGPGTRLTVT.

V gene TRBV7-9 combines with J gene TRBJ1-1; 11 nucleotides match TRBD1. Trimming cost V 4 bases and J 0 bases; bases outside gene matches: 1. The germline CDR1 and CDR2 sequences are SEHNR and FQNEAQ (reference sequence). The CDR3 contains 15 residues. CDR3 coding DNA: TGTGCCAGCAGCTCGGACAGGGGGCTGAACACTGAAGCTTTCTTT. This sequence encodes CASSSDRGLNTEAFF.

The rearrangement uses TRBV13 and TRBJ2-7; 7 positions agree with TRBD1. The CDR3 runs to 14 residues. Per germline, CDR1 PRHDT and CDR2 FYEKMQ (reference sequence). J gave up 6 bases and V 5 bases, and 10 bases lay outside the gene matches. The CDR3: CASSLRGMGLEQYF. CDR3 DNA: TGTGCCAGCAGCCTCAGGGGGATGGGCCTCGAGCAGTACTTC.

V and J are TRBV27 and TRBJ2-7; no firm D call. The germline V gene encodes CDR1 MNHEY and CDR2 SMNVEV (reference sequence). V lost 5 bases to trimming and J lost 2 bases, with 13 bases between them. This CDR3 contains 14 residues. CDR3 sequence (DNA): TGTGCCAGCAGTCTTATAAACGGACCCTACGAGCAGTACTTC. It translates to CASSLINGPYEQYF.

The V and J genes are TRBV28 and TRBJ1-2; tentative D call: TRBD1 (5 bases). There are 12 residues in the CDR3. V lost 6 bases to trimming and J lost 12 bases, with 17 bases between them. Germline V gives CDR1 MDHEN, CDR2 SYDVKM. CDR3 residues: CASREGIEHHTF. DNA for the CDR3: TGTGCCAGCAGGGAGGGGATCGAGCACCACACCTTC.

This CDR3 is CASGPGTGGTKNIQYF. The DNA for the CDR3 is TGTGCCAGCGGCCCCGGGACAGGGGGAACCAAAAACATTCAGTACTTC. The genes are TRBV2 and TRBJ2-4; 11 nucleotides agree with TRBD1. V was clipped by 8 bases and J by 2 bases; unmatched bases: 8. Germline V gene sequence: CDR1 SNHLY, CDR2 FYNNEI. This CDR3 region has 16 residues.

This chain links TRBV9 with TRBJ2-7, with TRBD2 matching 8 bases. V lost 4 bases, J lost 3 bases, and 3 bases stayed unmatched. This CDR3 is 13 amino acids long. Germline CDR1 SGDLS, CDR2 YYNGEE. The CDR3: CASSRGGVYEQYF. The CDR3 nucleotides read TGTGCCAGCAGCCGGGGGGGCGTCTACGAGCAGTACTTC.

The CDR3 here is CASSPFDFAETQYF. The CDR3 DNA reads TGTGCCAGCTCACCATTTGATTTCGCAGAGACCCAGTACTTC. The rearrangement joins TRBV18 to TRBJ2-5; no definite D call. Germline V gene data show CDR1 as KGHSH and CDR2 as LQKENI. The CDR3 sequence is 14 residues long. V gave up 2 bases and J gave up 4 bases, with 11 bases separating them. Based on the CDR3 plus reference TRBV18 and TRBJ2-5, the full variable domain is NAGVMQNPRHLVRRRGQEARLRCSPMKGHSHVYWYRQLPEEGLKFMVYLQKENIIDESGMPKERFSAEFPKEGPSILRIQQVVRGDSAAYFCASSPFDFAETQYFGPGTRLLVL.

The chain links TRBV5-1 to TRBJ2-7, with D unresolved. This CDR3 has 13 amino acids. CDR1 and CDR2 (germline): SGHRS, YFSETQ. The V end was cut by 4 bases, the J end by 7 bases, with 15 bases between. CDR3 in amino acids: CASSLTDLREQYF. DNA for the CDR3: TGCGCCAGCAGCCTCACTGACCTCAGGGAGCAGTACTTC.

The chain is built from TRBV29-1 and TRBJ2-2, with 8 bases that match TRBD2. V shed 7 bases, J shed 6 bases, and the junction held 7 bases outside the gene matches. Germline CDR1 reads SQVTM; CDR2 reads ANQGSEA. This CDR3 has 13 amino acids. The CDR3 DNA reads as TGCAGCGCCACCGGGACTAGGCCCGGGGAGCTGTTTTTT. It encodes CSATGTRPGELFF.

V and J are TRBV4-2 and TRBJ1-5; 7 bases fit TRBD1. The V gene's germline CDR1 is LGHNA and CDR2 YNFKEQ. The V segment lost 1 base and the J segment 6 bases; nucleotides outside the gene matches: 9. The CDR3 contains 16 residues. In DNA form, the CDR3 reads TGTGCCAGCAGCCAAGGGAGACGGACAGGAGGTCAGCCCCAGCATTTT. This encodes CASSQGRRTGGQPQHF.